These 4 T cell receptor beta chains originate from one sample sequenced in a study of vaccination and CD4 T cells after COVID-19. No antigen has been identified for these receptors. Sample treatment: roughly 11-day PBMC culture with coronavirus spike peptide pools or control peptides (ViraFEST assay). Sequence data for DNA of cultured CD4+ T cells were generated by the Oncomine TCR Beta short-read assay. TCRdb recomputed calls from the PCR reads with MiXCR, one row per CDR3 protein. This sample has approximately 20,000 distinct CDR3 sequences, with under 50% found just once. The starting material was CD4+ T cells from blood, cultured in vitro, obtained after SARS-CoV-2 vaccination. The source of these receptors is a human donor who had recovered from COVID-19.

The chain employs TRBV5-6 and TRBJ1-2, with D possibly being TRBD1 (5 bases). This CDR3 has 15 residues. Trimming stripped 4 bases from V and 5 bases from J, with 18 bases between. CDR1 is SGHDT and CDR2 is YYEEEE in the germline V gene. This CDR3 reads CASSTLGGGEYGYTF. The CDR3 coding sequence is TGTGCCAGCAGCACACTTGGGGGGGGAGAATATGGCTACACCTTC.

In its sample, this clonotype was seen a few times. The CDR3 nucleotides are TGTGCCAGCAGCTTAAGGACAGGGCTAAATGGCTACACCTTC. This codes for CASSLRTGLNGYTF. The chain recombines TRBV7-2 with TRBJ1-2, with 8 bases that match TRBD1. V gave up 2 bases and J gave up 6 bases; unmatched junction bases: 5. Germline CDR1 SGHTA, CDR2 FQGNSA. This CDR3 has 14 residues.

The chain employs TRBV11-3 and TRBJ1-2; the D is unclear. Trimming left V 3 bases short and J 0 bases short, with 11 bases between. The CDR3 length is 15 residues. Germline-derived CDR1 and CDR2 are SGHNT and YENEEA. CDR3 in amino acids: CASSLIGEANYGYTF. The CDR3 nucleotides read TGTGCCAGCAGCTTGATCGGGGAAGCTAACTATGGCTACACCTTC.

The rearrangement uses TRBV11-3 and TRBJ2-6, with D unresolved. Germline loops: CDR1 SGHNT, CDR2 YENEEA. This CDR3 region has 15 residues. Trimming stripped 5 bases from V and 4 bases from J, with 12 bases between. CDR3 sequence: CASSPRARGANVLTF. CDR3 DNA: TGTGCCAGCAGCCCCCGCGCTAGGGGGGCCAACGTCCTGACTTTC.